The subject of this entry is one TCR beta chain. The sample is drawn from a study of technical replicates of blood from a handful of donors. The CDR3 extends over 16 amino acids. Trimming took 10 bases from V and 4 from J; bases not matched to a gene: 12. Germline V gives CDR1 SGHNT, CDR2 YENEEA. Here immunoSEQ multiplex PCR was the method, and the copy in TCRdb shows in-frame clones only, minus some. Altogether 100,000 or so clones are present, around 95% being singletons, with the ten largest covering 0.24%. The sequenced sample consisted of T cells isolated from PBMCs. This receptor was taken from a human donor in good health. The chain has TRBV11-3 and TRBJ2-2; 10 bases agree with TRBD1. The CDR3 is CATDLTGGDGTGELFF. The CDR3 bases are TGTGCCACAGACCTGACAGGGGGCGATGGCACCGGGGAGCTGTTTTTT.